Listed below are T cell receptor beta chains from one sample, sequenced in a study of T cells expressing NK-cell markers. After re-calling the 5' RACE reads, TCRdb lists one entry per CDR3 protein, DNA absent. This sample's clone table lists hundreds of thousands of distinct CDR3 sequences. The specimen sequenced was blood T cells: a sorted CD56 or NKG2C T cell subset, CD4+ or CD8+ T cells, or bulk PBMC T cells (not recorded which). The receptors shown here come from a woman aged 18 to 75 in good health. CDR3s include the opening cysteine and the closing phenylalanine or tryptophan. Fields, in order: J gene, V gene, CDR3 protein.

j_gene: TRBJ1-5; v_gene: TRBV7-2; CDR3aa: CASSLGSGRGVNQPQHF
j_gene: TRBJ2-2; v_gene: TRBV12-3/TRBV12-4; CDR3aa: CASSLRAGDTGELFF
j_gene: TRBJ2-1; v_gene: TRBV7-2; CDR3aa: CASSLARRGINEQFF
j_gene: TRBJ2-3; v_gene: TRBV7-2; CDR3aa: CASSFGGGKDTQYF
j_gene: TRBJ2-3; v_gene: TRBV9; CDR3aa: CASSPLGADTQYF
j_gene: TRBJ2-7; v_gene: TRBV6-1; CDR3aa: CASRGTGRKNEQYF
j_gene: TRBJ2-6; v_gene: TRBV4-2; CDR3aa: CASSQATTGSGANVLTF
j_gene: TRBJ1-2; v_gene: TRBV15; CDR3aa: CATSLGQGGKYGYTF
j_gene: TRBJ2-7; v_gene: TRBV5-1; CDR3aa: CASSSDREQYF
j_gene: TRBJ1-5; v_gene: TRBV20-1; CDR3aa: CSASPGTAGNQPQHF
j_gene: TRBJ2-1; v_gene: TRBV18; CDR3aa: CASSPPVRQILYNEQFF
j_gene: TRBJ2-1; v_gene: TRBV30; CDR3aa: CALRGQPSYNEQFF
j_gene: TRBJ2-3; v_gene: TRBV6-1; CDR3aa: CASSPWQGKTDTQYF
j_gene: TRBJ1-6; v_gene: TRBV27; CDR3aa: CASSLATASYSPLHF
j_gene: TRBJ2-7; v_gene: TRBV11-1; CDR3aa: CASSLVSPSAARSYEQYF
j_gene: TRBJ2-1; v_gene: TRBV20-1; CDR3aa: CSASGGAGSYNEQFF